These 3 T cell receptor beta chains came from one sample sequenced in a study of CD8 T cells in Susac syndrome (dated by TCRdb to about 2019). Receptor amplification or capture employed the immunoSEQ multiplex PCR assay. RNA was extracted using the RNeasy kit, and roughly 0.45 to 1 ug of the RNA was reverse transcribed with random hexamers. The public reads were quality trimmed at Q25 with fastp and then assembled into clones with MiXCR by TCRdb, keeping productive beta chains. All rows with the same CDR3 protein become a single entry with the most common DNA and genes. The sample table records about 240,000 distinct CDR3 sequences; 90% to 97% of these occur just once. Around 0.093% of the sample is held by the ten biggest clonotypes. The sequencing sample was made of CD4+ T cells from PBMCs. These receptors were collected from a human donor with Susac syndrome.

The chain recombines TRBV7-2 with TRBJ2-3; D not resolved. V was shortened by 5 bases and J by 1 base, with 13 bases between the two germline ends. Germline loops: CDR1 SGHTA, CDR2 FQGNSA. CDR3 size: 15 residues. The CDR3 nucleotides read TGTGCCAGCAGCCTCCGACTTCCCCGCACAGATACGCAGTATTTT. Translation: CASSLRLPRTDTQYF. Combining the CDR3 with reference TRBV7-2 and TRBJ2-3 gives the whole variable domain GAGVSQSPSNKVTEKGKDVELRCDPISGHTALYWYRQSLGQGLEFLIYFQGNSAPDKSGLPSDRFSAERTGGSVSTLTIQRTQQEDSAVYLCASSLRLPRTDTQYFGPGTRLTVL.

V usage is TRBV7-9 and J usage is TRBJ1-2, with a tentative D call TRBD1 (6 bases). The CDR3 has 14 residues. The V gene lost 3 bases and the J gene lost 4 bases, with 12 bases spanning the gap. The germline gives CDR1 SEHNR, CDR2 FQNEAQ (reference sequence). This CDR3 is CASSFDGGSYGYTF. The CDR3 nucleotides read TGTGCCAGCAGCTTTGATGGGGGCTCCTATGGCTACACCTTC.

V gene TRBV29-1 combines with J gene TRBJ2-7, with 11 bases aligning to TRBD2. Germline CDR1 SQVTM, CDR2 ANQGSEA. This CDR3 is 13 amino acids long. With V trimmed by 5 bases and J by 3 bases, 3 bases remained unmatched. CDR3 bases: TGCAGCGTTCCCGGGACTAGCGGCTACGAGCAGTACTTC. Its protein product is CSVPGTSGYEQYF.